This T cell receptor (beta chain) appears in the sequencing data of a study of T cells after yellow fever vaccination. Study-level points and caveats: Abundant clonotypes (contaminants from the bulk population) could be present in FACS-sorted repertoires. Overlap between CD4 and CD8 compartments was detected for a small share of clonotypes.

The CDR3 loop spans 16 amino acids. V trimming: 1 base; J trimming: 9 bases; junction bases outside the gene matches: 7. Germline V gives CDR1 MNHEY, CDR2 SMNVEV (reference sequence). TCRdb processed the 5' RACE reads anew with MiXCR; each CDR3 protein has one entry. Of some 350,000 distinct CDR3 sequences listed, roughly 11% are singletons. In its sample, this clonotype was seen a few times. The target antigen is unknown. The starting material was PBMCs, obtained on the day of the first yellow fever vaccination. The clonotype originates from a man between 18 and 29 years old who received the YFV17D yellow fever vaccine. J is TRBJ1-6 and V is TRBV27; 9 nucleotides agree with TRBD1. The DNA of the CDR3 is TGTGCCAGCAGTTTATTTTTCGGGACAGGGAGTTCACCCCTCCACTTT. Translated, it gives CASSLFFGTGSSPLHF.